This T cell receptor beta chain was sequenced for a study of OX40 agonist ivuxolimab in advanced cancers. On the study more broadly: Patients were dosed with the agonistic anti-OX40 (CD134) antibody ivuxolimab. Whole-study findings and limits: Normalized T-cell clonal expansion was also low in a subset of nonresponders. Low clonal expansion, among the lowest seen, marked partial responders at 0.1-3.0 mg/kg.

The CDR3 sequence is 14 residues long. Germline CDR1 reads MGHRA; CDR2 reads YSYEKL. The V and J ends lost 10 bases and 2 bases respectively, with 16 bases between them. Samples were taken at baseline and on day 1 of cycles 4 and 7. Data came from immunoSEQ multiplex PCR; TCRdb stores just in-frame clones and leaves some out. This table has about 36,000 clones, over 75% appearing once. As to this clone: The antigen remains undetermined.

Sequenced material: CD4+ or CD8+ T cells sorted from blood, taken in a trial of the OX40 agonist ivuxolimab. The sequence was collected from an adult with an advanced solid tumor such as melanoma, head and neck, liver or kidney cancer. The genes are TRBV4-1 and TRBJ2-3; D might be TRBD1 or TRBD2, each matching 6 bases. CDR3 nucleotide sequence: TGCGCCATCTCGGAGGGGGTATTCACAGATACGCAGTATTTT. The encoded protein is CAISEGVFTDTQYF.